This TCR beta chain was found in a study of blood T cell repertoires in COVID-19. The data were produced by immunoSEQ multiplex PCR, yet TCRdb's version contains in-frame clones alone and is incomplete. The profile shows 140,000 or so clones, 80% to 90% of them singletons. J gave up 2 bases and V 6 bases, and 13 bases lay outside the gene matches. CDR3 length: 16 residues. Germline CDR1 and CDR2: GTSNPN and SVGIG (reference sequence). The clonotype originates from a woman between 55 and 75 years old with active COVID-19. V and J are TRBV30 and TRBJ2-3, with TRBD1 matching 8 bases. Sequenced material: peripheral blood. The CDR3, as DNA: TGTGCCTGCCCGATGGATGAGGACAGGGTCACAGATACGCAGTATTTT. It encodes CACPMDEDRVTDTQYF.